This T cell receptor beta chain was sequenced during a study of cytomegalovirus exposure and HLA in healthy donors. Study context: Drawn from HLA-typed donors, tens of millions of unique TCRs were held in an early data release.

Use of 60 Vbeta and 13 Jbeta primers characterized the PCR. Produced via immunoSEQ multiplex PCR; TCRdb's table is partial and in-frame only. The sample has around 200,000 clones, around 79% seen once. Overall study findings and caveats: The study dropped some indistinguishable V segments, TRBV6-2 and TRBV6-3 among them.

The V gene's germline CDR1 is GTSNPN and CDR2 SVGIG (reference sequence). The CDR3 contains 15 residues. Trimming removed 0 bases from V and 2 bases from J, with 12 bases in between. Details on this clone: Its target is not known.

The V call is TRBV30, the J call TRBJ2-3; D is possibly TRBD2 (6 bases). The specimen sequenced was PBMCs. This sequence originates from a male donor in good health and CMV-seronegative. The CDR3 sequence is CAWSVGGGLTDTQYF. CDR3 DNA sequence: TGTGCCTGGAGTGTGGGTGGGGGACTCACAGATACGCAGTATTTT.